This T cell receptor (beta chain) was captured by sequencing in a study of blood T cells in healthy people across ages. V lost 0 bases and J 2 bases, leaving 11 bases between the germline ends. The CDR3 sequence is 15 residues long. Germline loops: CDR1 DFQATT, CDR2 SNEGSKA (reference sequence). A sample-barcoded 5' primer and a J-beta primer mix were used in a second PCR of roughly 6 to 11 cycles. All cDNA molecules were each tagged by a template-switch adaptor with 12 random nucleotides. TCRdb recomputed calls from the 5' RACE reads with MiXCR, one row per CDR3 protein. The sample contains fewer than 900,000 distinct CDR3 sequences, roughly 50% of which appear only once. Findings and caveats of the study: Age advanced and TCR beta diversity per million T cells fell, roughly linearly. Expanded clonotype shifts may have been confounded, as the donors had an unknown CMV status.

Concerning this clonotype itself: Its cognate antigen is unknown.

Every donor gave 7.5 to 10 milliliters of peripheral blood. This chain links TRBV20-1 with TRBJ1-5; TRBD1 might be the D (6 bases). Sequenced: blood. The sequence came from an older woman in good health. The CDR3, as DNA: TGCAGTGCTAGAGACTCCCGACAGGGCAATCAGCCCCAGCATTTT. Translation gives CSARDSRQGNQPQHF.